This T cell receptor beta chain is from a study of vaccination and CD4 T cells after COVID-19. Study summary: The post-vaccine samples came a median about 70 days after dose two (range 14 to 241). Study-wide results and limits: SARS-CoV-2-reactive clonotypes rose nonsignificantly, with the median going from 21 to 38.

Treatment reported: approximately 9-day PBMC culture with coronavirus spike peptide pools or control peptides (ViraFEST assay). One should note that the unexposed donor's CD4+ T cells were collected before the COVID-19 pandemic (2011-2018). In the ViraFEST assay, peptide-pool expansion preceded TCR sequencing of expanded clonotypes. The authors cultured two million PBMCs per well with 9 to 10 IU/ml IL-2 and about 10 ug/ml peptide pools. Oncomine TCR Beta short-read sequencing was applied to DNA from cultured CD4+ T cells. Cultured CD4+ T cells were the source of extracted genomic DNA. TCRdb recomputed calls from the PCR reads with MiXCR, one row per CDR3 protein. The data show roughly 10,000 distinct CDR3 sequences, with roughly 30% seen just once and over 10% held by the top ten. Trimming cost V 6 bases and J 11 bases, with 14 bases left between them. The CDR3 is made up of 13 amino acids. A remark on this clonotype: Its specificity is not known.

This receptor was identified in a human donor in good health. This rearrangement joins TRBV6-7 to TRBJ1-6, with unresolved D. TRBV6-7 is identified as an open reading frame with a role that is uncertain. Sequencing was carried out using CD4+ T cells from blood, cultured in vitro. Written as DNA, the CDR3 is TGTGCCAGCAGAACCGGGCCTTGGGCACCCCTCCACTTT. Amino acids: CASRTGPWAPLHF.